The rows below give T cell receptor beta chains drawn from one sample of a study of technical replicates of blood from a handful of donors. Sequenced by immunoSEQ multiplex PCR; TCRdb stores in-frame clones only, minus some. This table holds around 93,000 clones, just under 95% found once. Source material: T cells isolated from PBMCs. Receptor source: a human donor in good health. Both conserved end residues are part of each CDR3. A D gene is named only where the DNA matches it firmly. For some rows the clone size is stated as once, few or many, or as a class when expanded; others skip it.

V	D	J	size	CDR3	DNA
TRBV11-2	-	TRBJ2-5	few	CASSIGVQETQYF	TGTGCCAGCAGCATAGGAGTCCAAGAGACCCAGTACTTC
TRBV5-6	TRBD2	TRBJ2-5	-	CASSSAMGLAETQYF	TGTGCCAGCAGCTCTGCCATGGGACTAGCGGAGACCCAGTACTTC
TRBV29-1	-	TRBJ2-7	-	CSVEGRANEQYF	TGCAGCGTTGAGGGCAGGGCCAACGAGCAGTACTTC
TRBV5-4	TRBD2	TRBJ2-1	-	CASSFSTSGYNEQFF	TGTGCCAGCAGCTTTTCGACTAGCGGTTACAATGAGCAGTTCTTC
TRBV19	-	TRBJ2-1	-	CASSILSSYNEQFF	TGTGCCAGTAGTATACTTAGCTCCTACAATGAGCAGTTCTTC
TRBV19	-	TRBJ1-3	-	CASRHLSGNTIYF	TGTGCCAGTAGACATCTCTCTGGAAACACCATATATTTT
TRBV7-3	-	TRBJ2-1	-	CASSLGHQFYNEQFF	TGTGCCAGCAGCTTAGGACACCAATTCTACAATGAGCAGTTCTTC
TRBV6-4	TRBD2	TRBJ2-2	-	CASSVSAGVTGELFF	TGTGCCAGCAGTGTGTCCGCGGGAGTCACCGGGGAGCTGTTTTTT
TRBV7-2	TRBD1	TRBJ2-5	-	CASSSWTGPETQYF	TGTGCCAGCAGCTCCTGGACAGGGCCGGAGACCCAGTACTTC
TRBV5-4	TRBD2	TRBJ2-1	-	CASSTRTSGSDEQFF	TGTGCCAGCAGCACCCGGACTAGCGGGAGCGATGAGCAGTTCTTC
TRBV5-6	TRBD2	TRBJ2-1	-	CASSFFSREWNNEQFF	TGTGCCAGCAGCTTCTTCTCGCGGGAGTGGAACAATGAGCAGTTCTTC
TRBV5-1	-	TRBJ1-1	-	CASSPRDSENTEAFF	TGCGCCAGCAGCCCAAGAGACAGCGAGAACACTGAAGCTTTCTTT
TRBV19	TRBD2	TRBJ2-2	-	CASSRTSGNTGELFF	TGTGCCAGTAGTAGGACTAGCGGGAACACCGGGGAGCTGTTTTTT
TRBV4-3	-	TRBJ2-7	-	CASSQDWATGTSGYREYF	-
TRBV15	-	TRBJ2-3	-	CATMAGAPDTQYF	TGTGCCACCATGGCAGGGGCCCCAGATACGCAGTATTTT
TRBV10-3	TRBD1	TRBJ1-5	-	CAISAGTGDNQPQHF	TGTGCCATCTCCGCGGGGACAGGGGACAATCAGCCCCAGCATTTT
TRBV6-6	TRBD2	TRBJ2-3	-	CAISEGGSTDTQYF	TGTGCCATCTCAGAGGGAGGGAGCACAGATACGCAGTATTTT
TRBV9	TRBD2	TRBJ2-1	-	CASSLLTGGGRANEQFF	TGTGCCAGCAGCCTCTTAACGGGGGGCGGGAGGGCCAATGAGCAGTTCTTC
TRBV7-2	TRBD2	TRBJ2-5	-	CASSIRTSGKGETQYF	TGTGCCAGCAGCATTAGGACTAGCGGGAAGGGGGAGACCCAGTACTTC
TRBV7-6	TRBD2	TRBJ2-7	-	CASSPILAGAEQYF	TGTGCCAGCAGCCCAATACTAGCGGGAGCGGAGCAGTACTTC
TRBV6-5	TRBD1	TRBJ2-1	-	CASSYRQGDPYNEQFF	TGTGCCAGCAGTTACCGACAGGGGGACCCCTACAATGAGCAGTTCTTC
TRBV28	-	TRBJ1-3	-	CASSLPGGPGNTIYF	TGTGCCAGCAGCCTCCCGGGGGGCCCTGGAAACACCATATATTTT
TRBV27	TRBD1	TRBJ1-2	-	CASSLLGTGGLGGYTF	TGTGCCAGCAGTTTACTAGGGACAGGGGGCTTGGGTGGCTACACCTTC
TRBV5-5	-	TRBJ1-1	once	CASSLYFQGLTEAFF	TGTGCCAGCAGCTTGTACTTCCAGGGACTCACTGAAGCTTTCTTT
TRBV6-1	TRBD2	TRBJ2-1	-	CASSELSGTYNEQFF	TGTGCCAGCAGTGAACTAAGCGGGACCTACAATGAGCAGTTCTTC
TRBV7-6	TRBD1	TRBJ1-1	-	CASSDWRGRQTEAFF	TGTGCCAGCAGCGACTGGAGGGGGCGGCAGACTGAAGCTTTCTTT
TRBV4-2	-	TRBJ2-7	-	CASSQVLLPLRDSAYEQYF	TGTGCCAGCAGCCAAGTCCTCCTGCCTTTGAGGGACTCGGCCTACGAGCAGTACTTC
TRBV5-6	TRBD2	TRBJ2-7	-	CASSLFILTSGTLYEQYF	TGTGCCAGCAGCTTGTTTATATTGACTAGCGGGACGCTTTACGAGCAGTACTTC
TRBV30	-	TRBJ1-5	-	CAWRPTGSQPQHF	TGTGCCTGGAGGCCGACGGGATCCCAGCCCCAGCATTTT
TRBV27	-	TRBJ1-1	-	CASKVGATEAFF	TGTGCCAGCAAGGTGGGGGCAACCGAAGCTTTCTTT
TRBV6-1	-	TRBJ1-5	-	CASSETGLINQPQHF	TGTGCCAGCAGTGAAACAGGGCTCATAAATCAGCCCCAGCATTTT
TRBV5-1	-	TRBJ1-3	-	CASSPQGPSSGNTIYF	TGCGCCAGCAGCCCACAGGGACCCAGCTCTGGAAACACCATATATTTT
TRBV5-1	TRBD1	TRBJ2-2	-	CASSFGTGNTGELFF	TGCGCCAGCAGCTTCGGGACAGGGAACACCGGGGAGCTGTTTTTT
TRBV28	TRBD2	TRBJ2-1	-	CASRGNLAGGGNEQFF	TGTGCCAGCAGGGGGAACCTAGCGGGAGGGGGAAATGAGCAGTTCTTC
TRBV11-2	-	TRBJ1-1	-	CASSFPLGGQENTEAFF	TGTGCCAGCAGCTTCCCACTGGGGGGTCAAGAGAACACTGAAGCTTTCTTT
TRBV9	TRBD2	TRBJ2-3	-	CASSALRTSGGTDTQYF	TGTGCCAGCAGCGCCCTTCGGACTAGCGGCGGCACAGATACGCAGTATTTT
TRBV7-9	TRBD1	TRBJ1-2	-	CANLKWDSVMNGYTF	TGTGCCAACCTGAAATGGGACAGCGTTATGAATGGCTACACCTTC
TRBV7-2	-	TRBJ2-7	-	CASSQSGLYSGYEQYF	TGTGCCAGCAGCCAATCAGGGTTGTATTCCGGCTACGAGCAGTACTTC
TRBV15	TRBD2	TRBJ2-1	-	CATSRAGGLADEQFF	TGTGCCACCAGCAGAGCCGGGGGACTAGCGGACGAGCAGTTCTTC
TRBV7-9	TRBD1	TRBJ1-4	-	CASSVQGAPGEKLFF	TGTGCCAGCAGCGTACAGGGGGCGCCCGGGGAAAAACTGTTTTTT
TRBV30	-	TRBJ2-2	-	CAWEDNRELFF	TGTGCCTGGGAGGACAATCGGGAGCTGTTTTTT
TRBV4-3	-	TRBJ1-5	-	CASSQDGAGGQPQHF	TGCGCCAGCAGCCAAGATGGGGCAGGCGGTCAGCCCCAGCATTTT
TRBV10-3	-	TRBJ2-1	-	CAISDVTGSYNEQFF	TGTGCCATCAGTGATGTGACAGGCTCCTACAATGAGCAGTTCTTC